The 6 T cell receptor beta chains reported below all come from one sample, sequenced in a study of spatial heterogeneity in lung cancer (dated by TCRdb to about 2019). The library was prepared using 5' RACE. The reads were generated on a NextSeq 500. TCRdb reprocessed the public reads (quality trimming at Q25 with fastp, clone calling with MiXCR) and kept in-frame beta chains. Merged by CDR3 protein, the rows form single entries marked with the most common genes and DNA. The sample has approximately 27,000 distinct CDR3 sequences on record, roughly 5.6% of them singletons. Of the sample, 22% is held by the ten largest clones. According to the study, the label for this sample's time point signals: blood at routine non-recurrence follow-up after resection. Without any cell sorting, TCR sequencing was performed on whole RNA extracted either from tumor and nontumor lung tissue or from cryopreserved PBMC samples.

Sample: PBMCs, taken at follow-up. These receptors were obtained from a male donor with early-stage non-small cell lung cancer.

This clonotype is medium-sized in the sample. The J gene is TRBJ2-1, the V gene TRBV28; TRBD2 aligns across 7 bases. Germline V gene lookup returns CDR1 MDHEN and CDR2 SYDVKM. V dropped 5 bases and J dropped 6; count of bases not matched to a gene: 7. This CDR3 has 14 amino acids. The chain's CDR3 is CASSPLASANEQFF. As DNA, the CDR3 is TGTGCCAGCAGTCCACTAGCGTCGGCCAATGAGCAGTTCTTC.

This clonotype was observed at least ten times. V usage is TRBV21-1 and J usage is TRBJ2-1; the table's D gene call, TRBD1, was not cross checked with the DNA. TRBV21-1 is a recognized pseudogene. The length of the CDR3 is 11 residues. CDR3 loop: CASSSRQGEFF. The CDR3 region has the DNA TGTGCCAGCAGCTCCCGACAGGGGGAGTTCTTC.

This clonotype was detected many times. This sequence joins TRBV29-1 and TRBJ1-2; D is unclear. V was clipped by 3 bases and J by 3 bases, with 11 bases between them. CDR1 and CDR2 (germline): SQVTM, ANQGSEA. The CDR3 covers 13 residues. CDR3 sequence reads: CSVEEGLDYGYTF. CDR3 in DNA: TGCAGCGTTGAGGAGGGTTTAGACTATGGCTACACCTTC. The full variable domain, its missing parts supplied by reference TRBV29-1 and TRBJ1-2, is SAVISQKPSRDICQRGTSLTIQCQVDSQVTMMFWYRQQPGQSLTLIATANQGSEATYESGFVIDKFPISRPNLTFSTLTVSNMSPEDSSIYLCSVEEGLDYGYTFGSGTRLTVV.

This clonotype was seen at least ten times. V is TRBV10-3 and J is TRBJ1-1; D perhaps matches TRBD1 (5 bases). This CDR3 has 13 amino acids. Trimming cost V 5 bases and J 1 base, with 8 bases left between them. CDR1 is ENHRY, CDR2 SYGVKD, per germline. The CDR3 DNA reads TGTGCCATCAGTCAACAGGAGAACACTGAAGCTTTCTTT. Amino acid sequence: CAISQQENTEAFF.

The CDR3: CASLPDTQYF. DNA for the CDR3: TGTGCCAGCTTACCAGATACGCAGTATTTT. V is TRBV27 and J is TRBJ2-3, with unresolved D. Per germline, CDR1 MNHEY and CDR2 SMNVEV (reference sequence). The CDR3 consists of 10 residues. V gave up 8 bases and J gave up 4 bases, with 4 bases separating them.

The sample holds many counts of this clonotype. The V and J genes are TRBV28 and TRBJ2-7, with D tentatively TRBD2 (6 bases). The CDR3 sequence is 15 residues long. Germline loops: CDR1 MDHEN, CDR2 SYDVKM. With 6 bases removed from V and 0 bases from J, the gap between germline ends came to 15 bases. The CDR3 bases are TGTGCCAGCAGGTCTGGGGGGACCAGCTCCTACGAGCAGTACGTC. Encoded protein: CASRSGGTSSYEQYV.